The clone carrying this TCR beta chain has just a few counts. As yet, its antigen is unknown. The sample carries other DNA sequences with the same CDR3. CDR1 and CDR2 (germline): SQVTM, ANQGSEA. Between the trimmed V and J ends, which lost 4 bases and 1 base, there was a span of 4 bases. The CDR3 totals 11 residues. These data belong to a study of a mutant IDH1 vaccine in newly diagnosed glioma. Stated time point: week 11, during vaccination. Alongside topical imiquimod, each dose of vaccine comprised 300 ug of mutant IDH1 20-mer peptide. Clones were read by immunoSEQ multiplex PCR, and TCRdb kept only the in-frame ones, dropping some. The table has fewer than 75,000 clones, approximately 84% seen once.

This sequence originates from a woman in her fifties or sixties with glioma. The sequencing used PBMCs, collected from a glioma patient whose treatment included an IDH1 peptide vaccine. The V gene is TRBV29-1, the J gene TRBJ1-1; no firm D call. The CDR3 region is CSVGENTEAFF. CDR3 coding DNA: TGCAGCGTTGGGGAGAACACTGAAGCTTTCTTT.